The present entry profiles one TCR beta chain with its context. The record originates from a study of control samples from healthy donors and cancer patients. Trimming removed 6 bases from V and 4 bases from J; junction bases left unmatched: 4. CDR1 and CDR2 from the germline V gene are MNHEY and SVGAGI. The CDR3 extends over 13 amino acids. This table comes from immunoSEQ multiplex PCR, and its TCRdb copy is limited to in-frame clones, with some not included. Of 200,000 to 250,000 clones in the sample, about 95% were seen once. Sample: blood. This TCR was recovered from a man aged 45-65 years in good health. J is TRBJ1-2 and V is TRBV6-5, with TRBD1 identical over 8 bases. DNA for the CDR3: TGTGCCAGCAGAGCCGGACAGGGCTATGGCTACACCTTC. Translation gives CASRAGQGYGYTF.